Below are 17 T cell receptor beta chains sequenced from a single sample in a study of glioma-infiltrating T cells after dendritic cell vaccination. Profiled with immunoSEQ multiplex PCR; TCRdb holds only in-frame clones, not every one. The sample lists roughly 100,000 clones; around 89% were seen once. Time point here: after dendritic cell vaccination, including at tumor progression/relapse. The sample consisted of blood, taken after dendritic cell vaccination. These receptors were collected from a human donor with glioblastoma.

CDR3 amino acids: CAIGTGGEDSPLHF. The CDR3 nucleotides read TGTGCCATCGGGACAGGGGGCGAGGATTCACCCCTCCACTTT. This chain joins TRBV10-3 and TRBJ1-6; 12 nucleotides agree with TRBD1. CDR1 and CDR2 (germline): ENHRY, SYGVKD. Trimming at V came to 8 bases and at J to 8 bases, leaving 4 bases not matched to a gene. The CDR3 length is 14 residues.

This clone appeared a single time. Here the CDR3 reads CASSKPGQGSAEQYF. For the CDR3, the DNA is TGTGCCAGCAGCAAACCAGGACAGGGTTCAGCCGAGCAGTACTTC. The chain uses TRBV21-1 and TRBJ2-7; TRBD1 is the table's D call, not checked against the DNA. TRBV21-1 is termed a pseudogene. The CDR3 totals 15 residues.

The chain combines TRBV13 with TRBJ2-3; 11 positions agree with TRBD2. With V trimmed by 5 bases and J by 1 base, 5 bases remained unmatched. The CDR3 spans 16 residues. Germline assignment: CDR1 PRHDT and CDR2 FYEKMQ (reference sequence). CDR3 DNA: TGTGCCAGCAGCCGTACGACTAGCGGGGGCACAGATACGCAGTATTTT. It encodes CASSRTTSGGTDTQYF.

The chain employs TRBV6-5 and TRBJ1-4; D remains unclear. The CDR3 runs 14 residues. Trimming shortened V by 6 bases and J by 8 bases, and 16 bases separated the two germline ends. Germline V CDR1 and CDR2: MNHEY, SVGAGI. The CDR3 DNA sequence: TGTGCCAGCAGCCCCACGAGGCTCGTGGAAAAACTGTTTTTT. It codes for CASSPTRLVEKLFF.

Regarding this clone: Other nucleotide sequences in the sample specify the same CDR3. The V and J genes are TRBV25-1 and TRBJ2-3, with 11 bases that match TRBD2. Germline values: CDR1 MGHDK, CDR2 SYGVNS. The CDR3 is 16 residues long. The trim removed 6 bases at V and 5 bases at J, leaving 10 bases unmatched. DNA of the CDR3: TGTGCCAGCAGCCCGACCACTAGCGGGGGCAAAGATACGCAGTATTTT. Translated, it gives CASSPTTSGGKDTQYF.

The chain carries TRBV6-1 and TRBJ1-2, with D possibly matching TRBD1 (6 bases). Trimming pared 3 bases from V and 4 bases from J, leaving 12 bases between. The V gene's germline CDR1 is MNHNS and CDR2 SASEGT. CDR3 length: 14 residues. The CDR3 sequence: CASSEGPTGYGYTF. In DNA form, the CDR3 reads TGTGCCAGCAGTGAGGGGCCGACAGGCTATGGCTACACCTTC.

The CDR3 bases are TGTGCCAGCAGCGCAGGGACAGGACGGAATCAGCCCCAGCATTTT. Amino acids: CASSAGTGRNQPQHF. V usage is TRBV9 and J usage is TRBJ1-5; TRBD1 agrees at 8 bases. Germline CDR1 SGDLS, CDR2 YYNGEE. This CDR3 region has 15 residues. Losses at the gene ends were 3 bases for V and 4 bases for J; bases not matched to a gene: 6.

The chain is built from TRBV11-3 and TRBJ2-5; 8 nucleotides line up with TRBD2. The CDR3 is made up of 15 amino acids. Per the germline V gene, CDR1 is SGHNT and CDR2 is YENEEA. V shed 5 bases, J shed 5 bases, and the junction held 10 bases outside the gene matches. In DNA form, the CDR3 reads TGTGCCAGCAGCCCGGGTGGGACTAGGGGCGAGACCCAGTACTTC. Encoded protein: CASSPGGTRGETQYF.

The CDR3 loop is CASSLTSGRENEQFF. In DNA, the CDR3 is TGCGCCAGCAGCCTGACTAGCGGGAGAGAAAATGAGCAGTTCTTC. The chain is built from TRBV5-1 and TRBJ2-1; TRBD2 matches 12 bases. Germline CDR1 is SGHRS and CDR2 is YFSETQ. The length of the CDR3 is 15 residues. J lost 7 bases, V lost 4 bases, and 6 bases had no gene match.

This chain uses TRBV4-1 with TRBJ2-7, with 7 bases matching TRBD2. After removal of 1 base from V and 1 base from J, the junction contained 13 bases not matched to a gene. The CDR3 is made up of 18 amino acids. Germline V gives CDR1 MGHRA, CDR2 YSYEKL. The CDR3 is CASSQVGGIGRDSYEQYF. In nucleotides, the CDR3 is TGCGCCAGCAGCCAAGTAGGTGGTATTGGGAGGGATTCCTACGAGCAGTACTTC.

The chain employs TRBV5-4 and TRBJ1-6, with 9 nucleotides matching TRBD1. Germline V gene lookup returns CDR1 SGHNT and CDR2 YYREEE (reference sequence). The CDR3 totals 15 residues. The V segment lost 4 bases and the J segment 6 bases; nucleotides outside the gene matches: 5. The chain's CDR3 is CASSPGTGSNSPLHF. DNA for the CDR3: TGTGCCAGCAGCCCCGGGACAGGGAGTAATTCACCCCTCCACTTT.

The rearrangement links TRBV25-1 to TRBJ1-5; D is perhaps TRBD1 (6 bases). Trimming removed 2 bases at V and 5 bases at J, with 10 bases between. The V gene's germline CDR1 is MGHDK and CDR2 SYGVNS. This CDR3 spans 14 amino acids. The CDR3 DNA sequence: TGTGCCAGCAGTGAAACAGGGTCTCATCAGCCCCAGCATTTT. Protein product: CASSETGSHQPQHF. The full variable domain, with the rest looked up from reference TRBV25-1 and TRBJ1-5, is EADIYQTPRYLVIGTGKKITLECSQTMGHDKMYWYQQDPGMELHLIHYSYGVNSTEKGDLSSESTVSRIRTEHFPLTLESARPSHTSQYLCASSETGSHQPQHFGDGTRLSIL.

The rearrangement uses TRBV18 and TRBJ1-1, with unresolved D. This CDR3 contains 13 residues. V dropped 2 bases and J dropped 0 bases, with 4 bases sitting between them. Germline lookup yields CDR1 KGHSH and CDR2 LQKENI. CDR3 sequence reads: CASSPDLNTEAFF. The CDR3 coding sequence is TGTGCCAGCTCACCAGACTTGAACACTGAAGCTTTCTTT.

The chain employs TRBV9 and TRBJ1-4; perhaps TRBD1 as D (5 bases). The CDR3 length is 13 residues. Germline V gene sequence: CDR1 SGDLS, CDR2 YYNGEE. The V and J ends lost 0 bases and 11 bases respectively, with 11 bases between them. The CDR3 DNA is TGTGCCAGCAGCGTAGAGCGCGGGGGGAAACTGTTTTTT. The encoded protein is CASSVERGGKLFF.

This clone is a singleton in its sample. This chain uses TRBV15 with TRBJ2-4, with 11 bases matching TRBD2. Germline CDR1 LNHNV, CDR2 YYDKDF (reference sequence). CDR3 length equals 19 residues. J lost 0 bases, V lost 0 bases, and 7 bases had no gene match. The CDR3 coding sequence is TGTGCCACCAGCAGAGATCGGCTAGCGGGAGGCCTAGCCAAAAACATTCAGTACTTC. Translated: CATSRDRLAGGLAKNIQYF.

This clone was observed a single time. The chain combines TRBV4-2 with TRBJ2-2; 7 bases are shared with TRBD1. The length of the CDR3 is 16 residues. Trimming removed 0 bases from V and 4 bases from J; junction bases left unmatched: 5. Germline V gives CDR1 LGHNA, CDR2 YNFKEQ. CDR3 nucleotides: TGTGCCAGCAGCCAAGATCTGGGACAGCTCACCGGGGAGCTGTTTTTT. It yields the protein CASSQDLGQLTGELFF.

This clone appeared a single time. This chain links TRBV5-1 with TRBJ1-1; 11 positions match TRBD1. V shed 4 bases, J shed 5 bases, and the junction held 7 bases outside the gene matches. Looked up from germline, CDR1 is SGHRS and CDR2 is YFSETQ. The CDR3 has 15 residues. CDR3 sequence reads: CASSPKGQGETEAFF. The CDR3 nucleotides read TGCGCCAGCAGCCCGAAGGGACAGGGGGAGACTGAAGCTTTCTTT.